This T cell receptor beta chain was identified during a study of CD8 T cells in ankylosing spondylitis listed by TCRdb under 2017. About the full investigation: The study profiled T cell receptor beta repertoires in healthy donors and ankylosing spondylitis patients to find disease-linked TCR variants. The full study cohort comprised 25 ankylosing spondylitis patients and over a hundred healthy donors. Peripheral blood was sampled, and synovial fluid was additionally collected from ankylosing spondylitis patients.

CDR1 is given as KGHDR and CDR2 as SFDVKD, both from the germline V gene. The CDR3 measures 14 amino acids from cysteine to phenylalanine. CDR3 DNA only is kept here, 42 bases in frame from base 1. V is pared back by 5 bases and J by 7 bases, with 13 bases lying between the germline termini. This clonotype was counted many times. Its antigen is not yet known. The input lacks base qualities; no much larger clone sits a single base away. General findings and caveats noted by the study authors: A CD8+ phenotype was shown by the disease-linked clones, which were found at relatively low frequencies in peripheral blood. Some TCR beta motif variants had previously been reported in synovial fluid and blood of reactive arthritis patients, which suggested common disease-initiation mechanisms. Blood from ankylosing spondylitis patients appeared to be characterized by a TCR beta motif composed of under ten highly homologous amino acid variants. Significant enrichment of the disease-linked clones was reported in matched synovial fluid samples from ankylosing spondylitis patients.

TCRdb lists the instrument as Illumina HiSeq 2500. TCR beta libraries were prepared by quantitative 5'-RACE with molecular barcodes. Per the authors' processing: A new computational method based on a probabilistic model of VDJ rearrangement was used to identify disease-linked TCR variants. The public reads were run again by TCRdb, first through fastp at Q25 and then through MiXCR, and only productive beta chains were kept. Every CDR3 protein is listed once, alongside the most common genes and DNA of its rows. The V and J calls here are based on TCRdb, not the publication. For this sample the table gives fewer than 200,000 distinct CDR3 sequences, of which 18% were detected only once. The top ten hold roughly 4.5% of the sample.

The rearranged chain carries TRBV24-1 and TRBJ2-2; TRBD1 is a weak D gene call, 6 bases matching. This TCR was recovered from a male donor under 35 with ankylosing spondylitis or in good health (not recorded which). Donor details come from another sample of the same person, matched by shared clones. The sequencing input was blood, either unsorted or a sorted T cell fraction (not recorded which). CDR3 loop: CATSAQGKHGELFF. The DNA sequence is given as TGTGCCACCAGTGCCCAGGGGAAGCACGGGGAGCTGTTTTTT.